One sample yielded the 19 T cell receptor beta chains listed below, sequenced in a study of T cell repertoires in cytomegalovirus infection. No antigens are known for them. TCRdb independently ran MiXCR on the reads; one entry per CDR3 protein. The sample carries 150,000 or so distinct CDR3 sequences, roughly 20% recorded once. The sequenced sample was CD8+ T cells from cultured PBMCs, obtained from culture after CMV antigen stimulation. These receptors were collected from a human donor in good health (CMV status not recorded). Some clones in this sample may be carry-over from other donors' samples.

The J gene is TRBJ2-3, the V gene TRBV7-2, with D uncertain. Per the germline V gene, CDR1 is SGHTA and CDR2 is FQGNSA. V lost 2 bases and J 0 bases, leaving 6 bases between the germline ends. The CDR3 consists of 14 residues. CDR3 residues: CASSLPDSTDTQYF. The CDR3 DNA is TGTGCCAGCAGCTTACCGGACAGCACAGATACGCAGTATTTT.

This clonotype has more than one count but fewer than ten. V is TRBV5-6 and J is TRBJ1-5; D ambiguous. V was pared by 0 bases and J by 7 bases, with 11 bases between. There are 14 residues in the CDR3. CDR1 and CDR2 (germline): SGHDT, YYEEEE. The CDR3 reads CASSLGGYDQPQHF. Here the CDR3 DNA reads TGTGCCAGCAGCTTGGGGGGTTACGACCAGCCCCAGCATTTT.

The rearrangement links TRBV7-9 to TRBJ2-6; D is possibly TRBD2 (5 bases). The CDR3 spans 14 residues. V lost 5 bases and J 2 bases, leaving 7 bases between the germline ends. CDR1 SEHNR and CDR2 FQNEAQ come from the germline V gene (reference sequence). In DNA form, the CDR3 reads TGTGCCAGCAGCAATAGCGCTGGGGCCAACGTCCTGACTTTC. The encoded protein is CASSNSAGANVLTF.

This clonotype turned up a few times. V usage is TRBV6-2 or TRBV6-3 and J usage is TRBJ2-1; no clear D. Trimming stripped 2 bases from V and 5 bases from J, with 16 bases between. The germline V gene encodes CDR1 MNHEY and CDR2 SVGEGT. This CDR3 is 16 amino acids long. The CDR3 loop is CASSYPATLGHNEQFF. In DNA form, the CDR3 reads TGTGCCAGCAGTTACCCGGCCACCTTGGGCCACAATGAGCAGTTCTTC.

This clonotype was counted between two and nine times. This sequence joins TRBV19 and TRBJ1-2; no definite D call. In germline, CDR1 is LNHDA, CDR2 SQIVND (reference sequence). This CDR3 spans 13 amino acids. V shed 5 bases and J shed 8 bases, with 15 bases lying between them. Here the CDR3 DNA reads TGTGCCAGTAGTCCGCTATCCCGCAGGGGCTACACCTTC. Residues: CASSPLSRRGYTF. Full variable domain (missing parts from reference TRBV19 and TRBJ1-2): DGGITQSPKYLFRKEGQNVTLSCEQNLNHDAMYWYRQDPGQGLRLIYYSQIVNDFQKGDIAEGYSVSREKKESFPLTVTSAQKNPTAFYLCASSPLSRRGYTFGSGTRLTVV.

This chain uses TRBV3-1 with TRBJ2-4; D assignment may be TRBD1 or TRBD2 (7 bases each). This CDR3 has 16 residues. CDR1 is LGHDT, CDR2 YNNKEL, per germline (reference sequence). V dropped 3 bases and J dropped 1 base, with 13 bases sitting between them. The CDR3 spells CASSQGRGLAKNIQYF. The CDR3, as DNA: TGTGCCAGCAGCCAGGGGAGGGGGCTCGCCAAAAACATTCAGTACTTC.

The CDR3 sequence: CASSLGVAYEAFF. In nucleotides, the CDR3 is TGTGCCAGCAGCTTAGGAGTGGCTTATGAAGCTTTCTTT. The rearrangement joins TRBV7-8 to TRBJ1-1; D not resolved. This CDR3 region has 13 residues. V was trimmed by 1 base and J by 7 bases, leaving 10 bases between them. The germline gives CDR1 SGHVS, CDR2 FQNEAQ.

The chain recombines TRBV12-3 or TRBV12-4 with TRBJ1-1; 10 nucleotides align to TRBD1. This CDR3 has 15 residues. J lost 3 bases, V lost 6 bases, and 7 bases had no gene match. The CDR3 loop is CASRGTGVVDTEAFF. The CDR3 DNA is TGTGCCAGCAGAGGGACAGGGGTAGTGGACACTGAAGCTTTCTTT.

This chain joins TRBV6-1 and TRBJ1-2, with a tentative D call TRBD1 (6 bases). CDR1 and CDR2 from the germline V gene are MNHNS and SASEGT. CDR3 length equals 15 residues. V lost 4 bases, J lost 6 bases, and 18 bases lay in between. This CDR3 is CASSGSFTGLHGYTF. DNA of the CDR3: TGTGCCAGCAGTGGCTCTTTCACAGGGCTGCATGGCTACACCTTC.

The chain uses TRBV6-1 and TRBJ2-1; D is unresolved. V lost 4 bases and J 3 bases, leaving 7 bases between the germline ends. The CDR3 spans 13 residues. Germline V CDR1 and CDR2: MNHNS, SASEGT. DNA for the CDR3: TGTGCCAGCAGTGGAACCGACTACAATGAGCAGTTCTTC. Translation gives CASSGTDYNEQFF.

The chain is built from TRBV7-8 and TRBJ2-1, with 12 bases that match TRBD2. The germline CDR1 and CDR2 sequences are SGHVS and FQNEAQ. After removal of 9 bases from V and 8 bases from J, the junction contained 8 bases not matched to a gene. The CDR3 runs 14 residues. In nucleotides, the CDR3 is TGTGCCAGGACTAGCGGGGGTTCTAATGATGAGCAGTTCTTC. Amino acid sequence: CARTSGGSNDEQFF.

In this sample, this clonotype turned up once. The chain recombines TRBV6-1 with TRBJ2-1, with D hard to call. The CDR3 loop spans 15 amino acids. The V and J ends lost 3 bases and 2 bases respectively, with 11 bases between them. Germline loops: CDR1 MNHNS, CDR2 SASEGT. CDR3 sequence reads: CASSEVGGPYNEQFF. CDR3 DNA sequence: TGTGCCAGCAGTGAGGTGGGCGGCCCCTACAATGAGCAGTTCTTC.

V usage is TRBV6-1 and J usage is TRBJ1-5; weak D call: TRBD1 (6 bases). The V gene's germline CDR1 is MNHNS and CDR2 SASEGT. The length of the CDR3 is 14 residues. V lost 6 bases and J lost 4, with 13 bases in between. The CDR3 is CASSIGQRNQPQHF. The DNA of the CDR3 is TGTGCCAGCAGCATCGGACAGAGAAATCAGCCCCAGCATTTT.

Ten or more counts support this clonotype. The genes are TRBV6-1 and TRBJ1-1, with D uncertain. V was pared by 4 bases and J by 4 bases, with 7 bases between. The CDR3 is 12 amino acids. Germline CDR1 reads MNHNS; CDR2 reads SASEGT. The CDR3 sequence: CASSAWITEAFF. The CDR3 DNA reads as TGTGCCAGCAGTGCCTGGATCACTGAAGCTTTCTTT.

This clonotype showed up just a few times. The J gene is TRBJ1-1, the V gene TRBV7-9, with unresolved D. The CDR3 consists of 15 residues. From germline, CDR1 is SEHNR and CDR2 FQNEAQ (reference sequence). V was clipped by 3 bases and J by 3 bases, with 14 bases between them. The chain's CDR3 is CASSFGGFGHTEAFF. Here the CDR3 DNA reads TGTGCCAGCAGCTTTGGAGGTTTCGGTCACACTGAAGCTTTCTTT.

The CDR3, as DNA: TGTGCCAGCAGCTCGGGACAGGGAGCGGCCTACGAGCAGTACTTC. Its translation: CASSSGQGAAYEQYF. The chain recombines TRBV7-6 with TRBJ2-7; 9 bases fit TRBD1. This CDR3 is 15 amino acids long. The trim removed 4 bases at V and 2 bases at J, leaving 6 bases unmatched. Germline V gives CDR1 SGHVS, CDR2 FNYEAQ.

This clonotype was detected only a few times. The V and J genes are TRBV6-2 or TRBV6-3 and TRBJ2-7, with D maybe TRBD1 (5 bases). CDR1 and CDR2 (germline): MNHEY, SVGEGT. Trimming took 4 bases from V and 2 from J, leaving 9 bases between them. The CDR3 runs to 13 residues. Here the CDR3 DNA reads TGTGCCAGCAGTTGGGTCAGGGCCTACGAGCAGTACTTC. Residues: CASSWVRAYEQYF.

This clonotype has a handful of counts. CDR3 loop: CASSPWDNEQFF. The CDR3 DNA reads as TGTGCCAGCAGCCCCTGGGACAATGAGCAGTTCTTC. The chain joins TRBV12-3 or TRBV12-4 to TRBJ2-1; D gene ambiguous. The CDR3 length is 12 residues. Trimming left V 6 bases short and J 5 bases short, with 8 bases between.

This clonotype appeared a few times. V usage is TRBV12-3 or TRBV12-4 and J usage is TRBJ2-1, with D maybe TRBD1 (6 bases). This CDR3 is 14 amino acids long. The ends were cut back, 3 bases at V and 4 bases at J, with 10 bases in the middle. The CDR3 protein is CASSLVGAYNEQFF. DNA for the CDR3: TGTGCCAGCAGTTTGGTGGGGGCTTACAATGAGCAGTTCTTC.